The present TCR beta chain was sequenced within a study of beta chain features in type 1 diabetes (dated by TCRdb to between 2018 and 2020). About the investigation overall: No differences in mean age, gender distribution, total cell number or subset yield were found between patients and healthy donors. Across all samples, fewer than 110,000,000 sorted cells were examined, and cell number per subset correlated strongly with RNA yield. In the study, TCRB repertoires of sorted circulating CD4+ T cell subsets from recently diagnosed type 1 diabetes patients were compared with those of matched healthy donors. Regulatory and stem cell-like memory subsets were obtained from only 8 patients and roughly 8 healthy donors, while naive and central memory subsets were obtained from all 30 or so donors. The paper's findings and limits, for the study overall: PCR might favor shorter templates, but patient and control samples were amplified and corrected together, so any skew would affect both groups equally. Sequencing cDNA rather than genomic DNA could over-represent highly expressing activated cells, although activation and CD3 levels did not differ between groups. At VDJ recombination sites, patients with type 1 diabetes made fewer insertions and deleted more nucleotides, a pattern implying thymic rearrangement abnormalities. HLA sub-analyses involved small numbers of individuals, so any influence of HLA type on TCRB rearrangement remained unresolved. Naive, central memory and regulatory TCRB repertoires appeared to be more similar among patients than among healthy donors. A moderate but significant shortening of TCRB CDR3 length was observed in type 1 diabetes patients in all four CD4+ subsets.

This clone has a handful of counts. Its antigen has not been determined. No much larger clone exists at a distance of one base, and base qualities are not known. The High Capacity cDNA Reverse Transcription Kit was used to reverse transcribe all of the isolated RNA, meaning that expressed TCRB transcripts were what got sequenced. Deep immunoSEQ sequencing was performed on naive, central memory and regulatory T cell samples, with an average of roughly 3.6 million total reads per sample. Sorted cells were lysed in RLT buffer, and RNA was extracted using DNase-treated RNeasy Micro or Mini kits according to cell number. To prevent cross-contamination, each cell subset was processed individually, whereas patient and healthy donor samples were processed jointly. TCRB sequences were amplified from cDNA with the immunoSEQ multiplex PCR, producing 87-bp fragments spanning the CDR3 region. Sequencing of the amplicons was done on the Illumina HiSeq platform. In the original analysis: Synthetic template baselines were used to correct PCR bias computationally, reads within Hamming distance 2 were collapsed together, and singletons that could not be merged were discarded. By aligning reads against IMGT, V, D and J genes, CDR3 length, and insertions or deletions at six rearrangement sites were assigned. Clonotype counts were normalized to sorted cell number within each subset before computing true diversity and Gini coefficients with the tcR R package. The overlap coefficient, calculated on TCRB nucleotide sequences, was used to measure repertoire sharing. TCRdb stores this immuneACCESS table with in-frame sequences only. Part of the clones is absent; in the studies checked, under half of the shortfall reflects unresolved V genes, and no reason is known for the rest. The V and J calls and clone size are taken from that table; D and trimming were inferred from the DNA. Counted in this sample were 120,000 or so clones; 17% of them appeared once. The top ten hold around 2.5% of the sample.

Each donor gave one peripheral blood draw, approximately 0.11 L on average, collected into heparinised tubes. A BD FACSAria II and a panel including CD45RO, CCR7, CD25, CD127, CD95 and CD27 were used to sort naive, central memory, regulatory and stem cell-like memory CD4+ T cells. Every sorted population had a purity above 95%. PBMCs were isolated immediately by Lymphoprep density gradient centrifugation and stained directly without culture. So that batch effects would be minimized, each experiment stained and sorted samples in pairs, pairing one healthy donor with one patient. The CDR3 holds 12 amino acids from the cysteine to the phenylalanine. This entry keeps only the CDR3 DNA: 36 bases, framed from base 1. In the germline V gene, CDR1 corresponds to SNHLY and CDR2 to FYNNEI. V gives up 8 bases and J gives up 2 bases, and the segment between their germline ends measures 9 bases.

The rearranged chain carries TRBV2 and TRBJ1-2; the D gene is perhaps TRBD1, from 6 matching bases. This TCR was recovered from a man between 18 and 29 years old with type 1 diabetes. Material: central memory CD4+ T cells from blood. The base sequence is TGTGCCAGCTCCACAGGGAACTATGGCTACACCTTC. This translates into CASSTGNYGYTF.